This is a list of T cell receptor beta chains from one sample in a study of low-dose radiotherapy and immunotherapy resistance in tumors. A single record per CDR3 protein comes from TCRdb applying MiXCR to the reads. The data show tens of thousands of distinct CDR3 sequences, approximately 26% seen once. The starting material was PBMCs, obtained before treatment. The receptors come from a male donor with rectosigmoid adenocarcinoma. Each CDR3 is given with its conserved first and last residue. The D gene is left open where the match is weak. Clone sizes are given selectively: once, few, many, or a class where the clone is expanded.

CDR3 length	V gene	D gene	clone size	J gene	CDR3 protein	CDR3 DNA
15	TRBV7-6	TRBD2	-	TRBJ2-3	CASRPGTSDSDTQYF	TGTGCCAGCAGACCTGGGACTAGCGATTCCGATACGCAGTATTTT
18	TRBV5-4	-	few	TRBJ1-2	CASSFVRQWAEENYGYTF	TGTGCCAGCAGCTTCGTCAGACAGTGGGCCGAGGAAAACTATGGCTACACCTTC
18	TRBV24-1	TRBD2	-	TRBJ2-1	CATSDSRTSGSSYNEQFF	TGTGCCACCAGTGATTCGAGGACTAGCGGGAGCTCCTACAATGAGCAGTTCTTC
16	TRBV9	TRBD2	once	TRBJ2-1	CASSVDRGLAGGEQFF	TGTGCCAGCAGCGTAGATAGGGGACTAGCGGGAGGTGAGCAGTTCTTC
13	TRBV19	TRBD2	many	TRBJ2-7	CASSPRSGAEQYF	TGTGCCAGTAGTCCCCGTAGCGGGGCCGAGCAGTACTTC
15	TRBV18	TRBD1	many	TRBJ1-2	CASSPGQALTNGYTF	TGTGCCAGCTCACCAGGACAGGCCCTAACAAATGGCTACACCTTC
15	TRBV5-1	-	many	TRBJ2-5	CASSLSTGPGETQYF	TGCGCCAGCAGCTTGTCGACGGGCCCGGGGGAGACCCAGTACTTC
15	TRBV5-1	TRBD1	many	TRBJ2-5	CASSLTGQVQETQYF	TGCGCCAGCAGCCTGACGGGACAGGTCCAAGAGACCCAGTACTTC
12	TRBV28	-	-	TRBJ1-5	CASSQQDQPQHF	TGTGCCAGCAGTCAGCAAGATCAGCCCCAGCATTTT
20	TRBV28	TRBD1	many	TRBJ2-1	CASSFPKPRTGKEPAQRQFF	TGTGCCAGCAGTTTCCCAAAGCCCCGGACAGGGAAGGAGCCCGCCCAGCGGCAGTTCTTC
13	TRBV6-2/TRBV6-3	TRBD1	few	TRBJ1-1	CASTGQMNTEAFF	TGTGCCAGCACGGGACAGATGAACACTGAAGCTTTCTTT
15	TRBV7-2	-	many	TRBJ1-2	CASSSLDRTNYGYTF	TGTGCCAGCAGTTCACTGGACAGAACTAACTATGGCTACACCTTC
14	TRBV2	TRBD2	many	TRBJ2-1	CASRGGLIDNEQFF	TGTGCCAGCAGGGGAGGGCTTATCGACAATGAGCAGTTCTTC
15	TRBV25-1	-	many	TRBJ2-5	CASSSTQRGQETQYF	TGTGCCAGCAGTAGTACCCAAAGGGGGCAAGAGACCCAGTACTTC
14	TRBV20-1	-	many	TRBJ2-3	CSASRLAYGDTQYF	TGCAGTGCTAGTCGTCTAGCCTACGGAGATACGCAGTATTTT
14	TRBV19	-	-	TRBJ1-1	CASSIRQDHTEAFF	TGTGCCAGTAGTATCCGACAGGACCACACTGAAGCTTTCTTT
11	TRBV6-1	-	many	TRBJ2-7	CASLLEYEQYF	TGTGCCAGCCTCCTGGAGTACGAGCAGTACTTC
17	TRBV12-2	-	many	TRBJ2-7	CASSLGVSSGATHEQYF	TGTGCCAGCAGCTTAGGGGTCTCGTCGGGAGCAACCCACGAGCAGTACTTC
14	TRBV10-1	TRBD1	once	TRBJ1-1	CASSPTGRNTEAFF	TGCGCCAGCAGCCCGACAGGGCGGAACACTGAAGCTTTCTTT